Listed below are T cell receptor beta chains from one sample, sequenced in a study of CD8+ T cells in alopecia areata. Using immunoSEQ multiplex PCR, the repertoire was profiled, and TCRdb retains in-frame clones only, with some absent. The table records more than 150,000 clones, 40% to 60% of them present only once. This specimen was CD8+ T cells sorted from blood, taken at week 0. The receptors stem from a human donor with alopecia areata. Both conserved end residues are part of each CDR3. Each record gives: D gene, J gene, CDR3 length, V gene, clone size, CDR3 protein, CDR3 DNA. D genes are given only for firm matches. Not all rows give a size; the values are once, few, many and, for expanded clones, a class.

d_gene: TRBD1; j_gene: TRBJ2-1; len: 14; v_gene: TRBV15; abundance: -; CDR3aa: CATTGRQGAYEQFF; CDR3nt: TGTGCCACCACGGGGAGGCAGGGGGCATATGAGCAGTTCTTC
d_gene: -; j_gene: TRBJ2-1; len: 14; v_gene: TRBV4-3; abundance: -; CDR3aa: CASSQDRGNDEQFF; CDR3nt: TGCGCCAGCAGCCAAGATCGGGGGAACGATGAGCAGTTCTTC
d_gene: TRBD1; j_gene: TRBJ1-4; len: 15; v_gene: TRBV2; abundance: -; CDR3aa: CASSEAGQGVGPPFF; CDR3nt: TGTGCCAGCAGTGAAGCGGGACAGGGAGTCGGCCCCCCCTTTTTT
d_gene: -; j_gene: TRBJ1-2; len: 11; v_gene: TRBV29-1; abundance: -; CDR3aa: CSARVDYGYTF; CDR3nt: TGCAGCGCAAGGGTTGACTATGGCTACACCTTC
d_gene: -; j_gene: TRBJ2-7; len: 17; v_gene: TRBV4-1; abundance: -; CDR3aa: CASSQFQAGDLPYEQYF; CDR3nt: TGCGCCAGCAGCCAATTTCAGGCAGGGGACCTACCCTACGAGCAGTACTTC
d_gene: TRBD2; j_gene: TRBJ2-5; len: 16; v_gene: TRBV11-2; abundance: few; CDR3aa: CASSSRLAGNQETQYF; CDR3nt: TGTGCCAGCAGCTCTAGACTAGCGGGGAACCAAGAGACCCAGTACTTC
d_gene: -; j_gene: TRBJ1-4; len: 14; v_gene: TRBV2; abundance: -; CDR3aa: CASSEEQMNEKLFF; CDR3nt: TGTGCCAGCAGTGAAGAACAGATGAATGAAAAACTGTTTTTT
d_gene: -; j_gene: TRBJ1-2; len: 12; v_gene: TRBV29-1; abundance: -; CDR3aa: CSVVLTEGGYTF; CDR3nt: TGCAGCGTTGTCCTTACAGAGGGTGGCTACACCTTC
d_gene: -; j_gene: TRBJ1-1; len: 13; v_gene: TRBV10-1; abundance: -; CDR3aa: CASSDYQGTEAFF; CDR3nt: TGCGCCAGCAGTGATTATCAGGGCACTGAAGCTTTCTTT
d_gene: -; j_gene: TRBJ1-1; len: 13; v_gene: TRBV4-3; abundance: -; CDR3aa: CASSPYMNTEAFF; CDR3nt: TGCGCCAGCAGCCCTTACATGAACACTGAAGCTTTCTTT
d_gene: TRBD2; j_gene: TRBJ2-3; len: 17; v_gene: TRBV5-6; abundance: -; CDR3aa: CASSPEASGGHLDTQYF; CDR3nt: TGTGCCAGCAGCCCAGAGGCTAGCGGGGGACATTTAGATACGCAGTATTTT
d_gene: TRBD2; j_gene: TRBJ2-3; len: 16; v_gene: TRBV2; abundance: -; CDR3aa: CASSDPLAGSTDTQYF; CDR3nt: TGTGCCAGCAGTGATCCCCTAGCGGGGAGCACAGATACGCAGTATTTT
d_gene: -; j_gene: TRBJ2-7; len: 13; v_gene: TRBV5-4; abundance: -; CDR3aa: CASSLVGNYEQYF; CDR3nt: TGTGCCAGCAGCTTGGTCGGGAACTACGAGCAGTACTTC
d_gene: TRBD2; j_gene: TRBJ2-2; len: 19; v_gene: TRBV4-1; abundance: -; CDR3aa: CASSQDDGLAGALTGELFF; CDR3nt: TGCGCCAGCAGCCAAGATGATGGACTAGCGGGGGCCCTGACCGGGGAGCTGTTTTTT
d_gene: -; j_gene: TRBJ2-3; len: 14; v_gene: TRBV6-5; abundance: -; CDR3aa: CASSYSPAGDTQYF; CDR3nt: TGTGCCAGCAGTTACTCGCCCGCTGGGGATACGCAGTATTTT
d_gene: -; j_gene: TRBJ2-6; len: 15; v_gene: TRBV9; abundance: -; CDR3aa: CASTNGLSGANVLTF; CDR3nt: TGTGCCAGCACCAACGGCCTTTCTGGGGCCAACGTCCTGACTTTC
d_gene: TRBD1; j_gene: TRBJ2-7; len: 12; v_gene: TRBV29-1; abundance: few; CDR3aa: CSAVTDRREQYF; CDR3nt: TGCAGCGCTGTGACGGACAGGCGGGAGCAGTACTTC
d_gene: TRBD2; j_gene: TRBJ2-1; len: 20; v_gene: TRBV4-3; abundance: -; CDR3aa: CASSQDEPSGSWSSYNEQFF; CDR3nt: TGCGCCAGCAGCCAAGACGAGCCTAGCGGGTCCTGGAGCTCCTACAATGAGCAGTTCTTC
d_gene: -; j_gene: TRBJ1-1; len: 15; v_gene: TRBV30; abundance: -; CDR3aa: CAWSPPGPTNTEAFF; CDR3nt: TGTGCCTGGAGCCCCCCCGGGCCGACGAACACTGAAGCTTTCTTT
d_gene: -; j_gene: TRBJ1-5; len: 13; v_gene: TRBV7-9; abundance: once; CDR3aa: CASSPPVGGTQHF; CDR3nt: TGTGCCAGCAGCCCCCCTGTAGGAGGAACCCAGCATTTT
d_gene: TRBD1; j_gene: TRBJ2-1; len: 15; v_gene: TRBV11-2; abundance: few; CDR3aa: CASSSRGQGGNEQFF; CDR3nt: TGTGCCAGCAGCTCTAGAGGACAGGGAGGAAATGAGCAGTTCTTC
d_gene: -; j_gene: TRBJ2-7; len: 13; v_gene: TRBV29-1; abundance: -; CDR3aa: CSVLTRDTYEQYF; CDR3nt: TGCAGCGTTCTGACTAGAGACACCTACGAGCAGTACTTC
d_gene: TRBD1; j_gene: TRBJ1-2; len: 14; v_gene: TRBV25-1; abundance: few; CDR3aa: CASSELLGTEGYTF; CDR3nt: TGTGCCAGCAGTGAACTCCTGGGGACAGAAGGCTACACCTTC
d_gene: TRBD1; j_gene: TRBJ2-3; len: 16; v_gene: TRBV5-4; abundance: -; CDR3aa: CASSPWTRQGADTQYF; CDR3nt: TGTGCCAGCAGCCCTTGGACCCGACAGGGGGCGGATACGCAGTATTTT
d_gene: -; j_gene: TRBJ1-5; len: 15; v_gene: TRBV30; abundance: once; CDR3aa: CAWSRRATGYQPQHF; CDR3nt: TGTGCCTGGAGTCGACGGGCTACGGGGTATCAGCCCCAGCATTTT
d_gene: -; j_gene: TRBJ1-2; len: 14; v_gene: TRBV30; abundance: few; CDR3aa: CAWDRQDPNYGYTF; CDR3nt: TGTGCCTGGGACCGGCAGGATCCGAACTATGGCTACACCTTC
d_gene: TRBD1; j_gene: TRBJ2-3; len: 14; v_gene: TRBV30; abundance: -; CDR3aa: CAWSPGQGADTQYF; CDR3nt: TGTGCCTGGAGTCCCGGACAGGGTGCAGATACGCAGTATTTT
d_gene: TRBD1; j_gene: TRBJ1-5; len: 12; v_gene: TRBV29-1; abundance: -; CDR3aa: CRDRVSNQPQHF; CDR3nt: TGCAGAGACAGGGTAAGCAATCAGCCCCAGCATTTT
d_gene: -; j_gene: TRBJ2-5; len: 13; v_gene: TRBV29-1; abundance: few; CDR3aa: CSVVVGLQETQYF; CDR3nt: TGCAGCGTTGTGGTAGGCCTGCAAGAGACCCAGTACTTC
d_gene: -; j_gene: TRBJ1-1; len: 14; v_gene: TRBV4-3; abundance: -; CDR3aa: CASSQVRAVTEAFF; CDR3nt: TGCGCCAGCAGCCAAGTTCGGGCTGTGACTGAAGCTTTCTTT
d_gene: -; j_gene: TRBJ1-1; len: 15; v_gene: TRBV19; abundance: -; CDR3aa: CASSLAPGRNTEAFF; CDR3nt: TGTGCCAGTAGTTTAGCCCCCGGGCGGAACACTGAAGCTTTCTTT
d_gene: -; j_gene: TRBJ1-1; len: 15; v_gene: TRBV29-1; abundance: -; CDR3aa: CSVEDQWQTVEEAFF; CDR3nt: TGCAGCGTTGAAGATCAGTGGCAGACTGTCGAGGAAGCTTTCTTT
d_gene: -; j_gene: TRBJ2-7; len: 11; v_gene: TRBV25-1; abundance: few; CDR3aa: CASREGYEQYF; CDR3nt: TGTGCCAGCAGAGAAGGGTACGAGCAGTACTTC
d_gene: -; j_gene: TRBJ1-2; len: 15; v_gene: TRBV30; abundance: once; CDR3aa: CAWSPSLTGTYGYTF; CDR3nt: TGTGCCTGGAGTCCCTCCCTTACAGGGACGTATGGCTACACCTTC
d_gene: -; j_gene: TRBJ2-3; len: 14; v_gene: TRBV5-1; abundance: -; CDR3aa: CASGLWAATDTQYF; CDR3nt: TGCGCCAGCGGGTTATGGGCTGCCACAGATACGCAGTATTTT
d_gene: TRBD1; j_gene: TRBJ1-2; len: 15; v_gene: TRBV13; abundance: few; CDR3aa: CASSLGTGATYGYTF; CDR3nt: TGTGCCAGCAGCTTAGGGACAGGGGCCACCTATGGCTACACCTTC
d_gene: TRBD1; j_gene: TRBJ1-1; len: 11; v_gene: TRBV29-1; abundance: few; CDR3aa: CSVGQGAEAFF; CDR3nt: TGCAGCGTGGGACAGGGCGCTGAAGCTTTCTTT
d_gene: TRBD1; j_gene: TRBJ2-1; len: 16; v_gene: TRBV9; abundance: -; CDR3aa: CASSTLRDRGGGEQFF; CDR3nt: TGTGCCAGCAGCACCCTCCGGGACAGGGGTGGTGGTGAGCAGTTCTTC
d_gene: -; j_gene: TRBJ1-1; len: 14; v_gene: TRBV4-3; abundance: -; CDR3aa: CASSQVSQGIGAFF; CDR3nt: TGCGCCAGCAGCCAAGTAAGTCAAGGAATCGGCGCTTTCTTT
d_gene: -; j_gene: TRBJ1-1; len: 14; v_gene: TRBV27; abundance: -; CDR3aa: CASSVDGQSAEAFF; CDR3nt: TGTGCCAGCAGTGTCGATGGACAGTCTGCTGAAGCTTTCTTT
d_gene: -; j_gene: TRBJ2-5; len: 12; v_gene: TRBV13; abundance: -; CDR3aa: CASSFGPETQYF; CDR3nt: TGTGCCAGCAGCTTTGGGCCAGAGACCCAGTACTTC
d_gene: -; j_gene: TRBJ2-1; len: 11; v_gene: TRBV9; abundance: -; CDR3aa: CASSFGQEQFF; CDR3nt: TGTGCCAGCAGCTTCGGACAGGAGCAGTTCTTC
d_gene: -; j_gene: TRBJ2-7; len: 13; v_gene: TRBV29-1; abundance: few; CDR3aa: CSVGPGPVYEQYF; CDR3nt: TGCAGCGTGGGACCGGGACCCGTCTACGAGCAGTACTTC
d_gene: TRBD1; j_gene: TRBJ1-2; len: 13; v_gene: TRBV28; abundance: -; CDR3aa: CASSIQGRGGYTF; CDR3nt: TGTGCCAGCAGCATACAGGGGCGTGGTGGCTACACCTTC
d_gene: TRBD2; j_gene: TRBJ2-7; len: 15; v_gene: TRBV4-2; abundance: few; CDR3aa: CASSHTTSGDYEQYF; CDR3nt: TGTGCCAGCAGCCATACGACTAGCGGGGACTACGAGCAGTACTTC
d_gene: -; j_gene: TRBJ2-7; len: 13; v_gene: TRBV29-1; abundance: -; CDR3aa: CSVGTGSSYEQYF; CDR3nt: TGCAGCGTGGGAACCGGGAGCTCCTACGAGCAGTACTTC
d_gene: TRBD1; j_gene: TRBJ1-1; len: 14; v_gene: TRBV27; abundance: -; CDR3aa: CASSLGVGGGVAFF; CDR3nt: TGTGCCAGCAGTTTAGGGGTAGGAGGGGGCGTGGCTTTCTTT
d_gene: TRBD2; j_gene: TRBJ2-7; len: 15; v_gene: TRBV7-3; abundance: -; CDR3aa: CASSSGLAGDYEQYF; CDR3nt: TGTGCCAGCAGCTCGGGACTAGCGGGGGACTACGAGCAGTACTTC
d_gene: -; j_gene: TRBJ2-1; len: 15; v_gene: TRBV13; abundance: once; CDR3aa: CASTDPRQLNNEQFF; CDR3nt: TGTGCCAGCACTGACCCGAGACAGCTAAACAATGAGCAGTTCTTC
d_gene: TRBD1; j_gene: TRBJ2-1; len: 13; v_gene: TRBV30; abundance: few; CDR3aa: CAWSIGQGDEQFF; CDR3nt: TGTGCCTGGAGCATCGGACAGGGCGATGAGCAGTTCTTC
d_gene: -; j_gene: TRBJ2-4; len: 13; v_gene: TRBV6-6; abundance: -; CDR3aa: CASSHLAKNIQYF; CDR3nt: TGTGCCAGCAGCCATTTGGCCAAAAACATTCAGTACTTC
d_gene: -; j_gene: TRBJ2-1; len: 14; v_gene: TRBV13; abundance: -; CDR3aa: CASSLVAEYNEQFF; CDR3nt: TGTGCCAGCAGCTTAGTAGCGGAATACAATGAGCAGTTCTTC